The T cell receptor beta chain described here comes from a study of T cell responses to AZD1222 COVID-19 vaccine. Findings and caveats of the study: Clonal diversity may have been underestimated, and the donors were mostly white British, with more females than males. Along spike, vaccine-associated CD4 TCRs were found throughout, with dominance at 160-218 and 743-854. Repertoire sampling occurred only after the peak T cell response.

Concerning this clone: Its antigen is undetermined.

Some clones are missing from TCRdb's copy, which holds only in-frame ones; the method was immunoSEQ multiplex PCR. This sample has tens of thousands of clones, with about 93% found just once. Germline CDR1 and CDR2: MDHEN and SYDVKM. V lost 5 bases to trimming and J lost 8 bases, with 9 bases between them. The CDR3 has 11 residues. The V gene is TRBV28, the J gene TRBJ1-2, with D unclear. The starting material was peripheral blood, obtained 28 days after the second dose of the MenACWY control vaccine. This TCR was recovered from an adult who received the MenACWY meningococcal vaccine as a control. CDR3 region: CASSHTIGYTF. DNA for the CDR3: TGTGCCAGCAGTCATACTATCGGCTACACCTTC.